This T cell receptor beta chain was identified in a study of shared clonotypes between healthy human individuals. Repertoires were generated with immunoSEQ multiplex PCR, while TCRdb's copy carries only in-frame clones and drops some. The sample lists 650,000 to 750,000 clones; less than 80% were seen once. Germline lookup yields CDR1 MGHRA and CDR2 YSYEKL. Trimming removed 2 bases at V and 2 bases at J, with 16 bases between. The CDR3 runs 16 residues. The V call is TRBV4-1, the J call TRBJ2-7; D is ambiguous. This TCR was recovered from a woman aged 25 to 39 in good health. Sequencing used memory CD4+ T cells sorted from blood. The subset here: CD45RA-negative fraction. Here the CDR3 DNA reads TGCGCCAGCAGCCAATCAACACGAAAACTTACCTACGAGCAGTACTTC. This gives the protein CASSQSTRKLTYEQYF.